These 29 T cell receptor beta chains originate from one sample sequenced in a study of blood T cell repertoires in COVID-19. Method: immunoSEQ multiplex PCR; TCRdb's copy keeps in-frame clones and lacks some. Of about 480,000 clones listed, approximately 90% are singletons. Sequencing input: peripheral blood. Receptors were obtained from a woman aged 25-40 years with acute or convalescent COVID-19.

The chain links TRBV18 to TRBJ2-3; D call uncertain. CDR1 KGHSH and CDR2 LQKENI come from the germline V gene. CDR3 length: 14 residues. V lost 3 bases and J 2 bases, leaving 9 bases between the germline ends. CDR3 sequence (DNA): TGTGCCAGCTCACCCGTCGTATTCACAGATACGCAGTATTTT. This sequence encodes CASSPVVFTDTQYF.

This clone was counted a single time. The chain joins TRBV19 to TRBJ2-1; TRBD1 might be the D (7 bases). Germline V gene sequence: CDR1 LNHDA, CDR2 SQIVND (reference sequence). Trimming left V 3 bases short and J 7 bases short, with 16 bases between. The CDR3 runs 15 residues. CDR3 DNA sequence: TGTGCCAGTAGTATTATCGTGGAGGGGGCGAATGAGCAGTTCTTC. Translation gives CASSIIVEGANEQFF.

The chain carries TRBV3-1 (or the pseudogene TRBV3-2) and TRBJ2-5; TRBD2 is a possible D gene (7 bases). Germline V gene data show CDR1 as LGHDT and CDR2 as YNNKEL (reference sequence). The germline V and J ends were trimmed by 7 bases and 2 bases, with 17 bases remaining between them. The CDR3 loop spans 15 amino acids. The CDR3 sequence is CASNTRGGGQETQYF. In DNA, the CDR3 is TGTGCCAGCAACACAAGGGGGGGAGGGCAAGAGACCCAGTACTTC.

This clone is a singleton in its sample. This chain connects TRBV29-1 to TRBJ1-1, with D tentatively TRBD1 (5 bases). V dropped 3 bases and J dropped 5 bases, with 7 bases sitting between them. This CDR3 has 11 amino acids. In germline, CDR1 is SQVTM, CDR2 ANQGSEA. DNA for the CDR3: TGCAGCGTTGACGGGGGAACTGAAGCTTTCTTT. This sequence encodes CSVDGGTEAFF.

This clone was seen just once. The rearrangement uses TRBV3-1 (or the pseudogene TRBV3-2) and TRBJ2-7; possibly TRBD2 for D (6 bases). V was shortened by 1 base and J by 4 bases, with 14 bases between the two germline ends. CDR3 length: 15 residues. The V gene's germline CDR1 is LGHDT and CDR2 YNNKEL (reference sequence). This CDR3 reads CASSQASGGRYEQYF. CDR3 bases: TGTGCCAGCAGCCAAGCTTCCGGGGGACGATACGAGCAGTACTTC.

The rearrangement joins TRBV7-6 to TRBJ2-7, with 9 bases matching TRBD2. V dropped 6 bases and J dropped 4; count of bases not matched to a gene: 19. CDR1 and CDR2 (germline): SGHVS, FNYEAQ. This CDR3 is 18 amino acids long. The CDR3 DNA reads TGTGCCAGCAGTCCGTCCCCGCTAAGCGGCGGGGGGGCGTACGAGCAGTACTTC. Protein: CASSPSPLSGGGAYEQYF.

Comment on this clone: The identical CDR3 is also encoded by other nucleotide sequences in the sample. CDR3: CASSYGGNQPQHF. CDR3 in DNA: TGTGCCAGCAGTTACGGCGGTAATCAGCCCCAGCATTTT. The rearrangement joins TRBV6-5 to TRBJ1-5; D gene ambiguous. The CDR3 consists of 13 residues. V lost 2 bases and J lost 4, with 6 bases in between. Per germline, CDR1 MNHEY and CDR2 SVGAGI.

This CDR3 reads CASSPVLGASETQYF. CDR3 DNA sequence: TGTGCCAGCAGCCCCGTCCTGGGAGCCTCAGAGACCCAGTACTTC. The rearrangement joins TRBV7-9 to TRBJ2-5; D is perhaps TRBD2 (5 bases). Germline CDR1 SEHNR, CDR2 FQNEAQ (reference sequence). Trimming took off 5 bases at V and 4 bases at J, with 17 bases between the two ends. The CDR3 extends over 15 amino acids. Using reference TRBV7-9 and TRBJ2-5 for the parts outside the CDR3, the full variable domain is DTGVSQNPRHKITKRGQNVTFRCDPISEHNRLYWYRQTLGQGPEFLTYFQNEAQLEKSRLLSDRFSAERPKGSFSTLEIQRTEQGDSAMYLCASSPVLGASETQYFGPGTRLLVL.

This clone was seen a single time. The rearrangement uses TRBV19 and TRBJ2-2; 12 bases align to TRBD2. The trim removed 1 base at V and 6 bases at J, leaving 9 bases unmatched. CDR3 length: 18 residues. The germline gives CDR1 LNHDA, CDR2 SQIVND (reference sequence). CDR3 region: CASSIGLTSGGSSGELFF. CDR3 DNA: TGTGCCAGTAGTATAGGCCTGACTAGCGGGGGATCCTCCGGGGAGCTGTTTTTT.

This chain joins TRBV6-6 and TRBJ2-3; maybe TRBD1 (5 bases). The CDR3 runs to 15 residues. Germline CDR1 is MNHNY and CDR2 is SVGAGI (reference sequence). The V gene lost 2 bases and the J gene lost 1 base, with 10 bases spanning the gap. CDR3 in amino acids: CASSYVGLGTDTQYF. The CDR3 bases are TGTGCCAGCAGTTACGTGGGGCTTGGCACAGATACGCAGTATTTT.

The gene calls are TRBV7-6 and TRBJ2-1, with 13 bases matching TRBD2. Germline CDR1 SGHVS, CDR2 FNYEAQ. The CDR3 length is 16 residues. V lost 5 bases and J lost 9; bases outside the gene matches: 10. The CDR3 reads CASSDQLAGGGGEQFF. The CDR3 DNA reads TGTGCCAGCAGCGACCAACTAGCGGGGGGGGGCGGTGAGCAGTTCTTC.

This chain links TRBV4-2 with TRBJ2-3; 12 nucleotides agree with TRBD2. This CDR3 has 18 amino acids. The junction had 9 bases not matched to a gene; V was cut back by 0 bases and J by 5 bases. In germline, CDR1 is LGHNA, CDR2 YNFKEQ. CDR3 DNA sequence: TGTGCCAGCAGCCAAGAACCCCTAGCGGGGGGGCCAGTAGATACGCAGTATTTT. This gives the protein CASSQEPLAGGPVDTQYF.

This clone showed up just a few times. The chain uses TRBV9 and TRBJ2-3; 12 nucleotides line up with TRBD2. The junction had 8 bases not matched to a gene; V was cut back by 3 bases and J by 3 bases. Germline CDR1 and CDR2: SGDLS and YYNGEE. This CDR3 has 17 amino acids. In DNA form, the CDR3 reads TGTGCCAGCAGCGCCCGCACTGGACTAGCGGGGACAGATACGCAGTATTTT. This encodes CASSARTGLAGTDTQYF. The entire variable domain, with the rest obtained from reference TRBV9 and TRBJ2-3, is as follows: DSGVTQTPKHLITATGQRVTLRCSPRSGDLSVYWYQQSLDQGLQFLIQYYNGEERAKGNILERFSAQQFPDLHSELNLSSLELGDSALYFCASSARTGLAGTDTQYFGPGTRLTVL.

The chain employs TRBV28 and TRBJ2-1; 8 positions match TRBD2. With V trimmed by 3 bases and J by 8 bases, 9 bases remained unmatched. CDR1 MDHEN and CDR2 SYDVKM come from the germline V gene. This CDR3 spans 15 amino acids. The CDR3 loop is CASSLGTSSVDEQFF. The DNA for the CDR3 is TGTGCCAGCAGTTTGGGGACTAGTTCGGTCGATGAGCAGTTCTTC. Using reference TRBV28 and TRBJ2-1 for the parts outside the CDR3, the full variable domain is DVKVTQSSRYLVKRTGEKVFLECVQDMDHENMFWYRQDPGLGLRLIYFSYDVKMKEKGDIPEGYSVSREKKERFSLILESASTNQTSMYLCASSLGTSSVDEQFFGPGTRLTVL.

The V call is TRBV6-4, the J call TRBJ1-6, with 7 nucleotides matching TRBD1. V gave up 4 bases and J gave up 7 bases; unmatched junction bases: 4. This CDR3 has 14 residues. Germline CDR1 reads MRHNA; CDR2 reads SNTAGT. The CDR3 DNA is TGTGCCAGCAGTGCGGCAGGGGGAAATTCACCCCTCCACTTT. It codes for CASSAAGGNSPLHF.

Worth noting for this clone: Other DNA sequences in the same sample also yield this CDR3. The chain has TRBV11-3 and TRBJ2-1; maybe TRBD1 (6 bases). The V and J ends lost 2 bases and 5 bases respectively, with 10 bases between them. The V gene's germline CDR1 is SGHNT and CDR2 YENEEA. The CDR3 spans 14 residues. In DNA form, the CDR3 reads TGTGCCAGCAGCTTATCACAGGGTAACAATGAGCAGTTCTTC. Protein sequence: CASSLSQGNNEQFF.

This clone was observed once. The chain employs TRBV5-1 and TRBJ1-1; maybe TRBD1 (5 bases). Between the trimmed V and J ends, which lost 5 bases and 6 bases, there was a span of 14 bases. Germline CDR1 and CDR2: SGHRS and YFSETQ. The CDR3 is 13 residues long. In nucleotides, the CDR3 is TGCGCCAGCAGACGGGGGAGCGGGTCTGAAGCTTTCTTT. Protein sequence: CASRRGSGSEAFF. Variable domain in full (rest from reference TRBV5-1 and TRBJ1-1): KAGVTQTPRYLIKTRGQQVTLSCSPISGHRSVSWYQQTPGQGLQFLFEYFSETQRNKGNFPGRFSGRQFSNSRSEMNVSTLELGDSALYLCASRRGSGSEAFFGQGTRLTVV.

The V and J genes are TRBV7-2 and TRBJ2-2; weak D call: TRBD2 (6 bases). V lost 1 base to trimming and J lost 4 bases, with 10 bases between them. Germline V CDR1 and CDR2: SGHTA, FQGNSA. The CDR3 is 15 amino acids. The CDR3 loop reads CASSLVGSGTGELFF. The CDR3 nucleotides read TGTGCCAGCAGCTTAGTCGGGAGCGGCACCGGGGAGCTGTTTTTT.

V usage is TRBV5-1 and J usage is TRBJ1-6; 7 positions match TRBD1. Germline CDR1 is SGHRS and CDR2 is YFSETQ. The CDR3 has 15 residues. J was trimmed by 5 bases and V by 5 bases; bases with no gene match: 7. CDR3 sequence reads: CASRQWDRDNSPLHF. The DNA of the CDR3 is TGCGCCAGCAGACAGTGGGACAGAGATAATTCACCCCTCCACTTT.

In DNA form, the CDR3 reads TGTGCCATCAGCAGGACAGGGGGCGAAGTAGTGGAGGCTTTCTTT. It codes for CAISRTGGEVVEAFF. The gene calls are TRBV10-3 and TRBJ1-1, with 11 bases that match TRBD1. The CDR3 length is 15 residues. The germline gives CDR1 ENHRY, CDR2 SYGVKD. V gave up 6 bases and J gave up 11 bases; unmatched junction bases: 14.

The chain is built from TRBV9 and TRBJ1-6; D is uncertain. The germline V gene has CDR1 SGDLS and CDR2 YYNGEE. CDR3 length equals 14 residues. Trimming pared 3 bases from V and 6 bases from J, leaving 10 bases between. This chain's CDR3 is CASSALISNSPLHF. CDR3 coding DNA: TGTGCCAGCAGCGCGCTTATTAGTAATTCACCCCTCCACTTT.

The V and J genes are TRBV7-9 and TRBJ1-2, with no clear D. Germline V gene lookup returns CDR1 SEHNR and CDR2 FQNEAQ (reference sequence). The V gene lost 4 bases and the J gene lost 2 bases, with 14 bases spanning the gap. The CDR3 contains 15 residues. CDR3 amino acids: CASSSLPGLNYGYTF. CDR3 sequence (DNA): TGTGCCAGCAGCTCCCTCCCGGGGTTGAACTATGGCTACACCTTC.

CDR3 region: CASSPLLLTYGYTF. The DNA for the CDR3 is TGTGCCAGCAGTCCTCTCCTACTTACCTATGGCTACACCTTC. The rearrangement uses TRBV2 and TRBJ1-2; D not resolved. This CDR3 has 14 residues. V was cut by 5 bases and J by 4 bases, with 14 bases left in between. The germline V gene encodes CDR1 SNHLY and CDR2 FYNNEI.

CDR3 in amino acids: CASSQVVVIARETQYF. CDR3 DNA: TGCGCCAGCAGCCAAGTCGTGGTGATAGCAAGGGAGACCCAGTACTTC. This chain connects TRBV4-1 to TRBJ2-5, with D hard to call. Germline V gene data show CDR1 as MGHRA and CDR2 as YSYEKL. Trimming pared 1 base from V and 5 bases from J, leaving 17 bases between. The CDR3 loop spans 16 amino acids.

V usage is TRBV19 and J usage is TRBJ2-1; possible D gene TRBD2, 7 bases. Germline CDR1 and CDR2: LNHDA and SQIVND (reference sequence). The V gene lost 4 bases and the J gene lost 2 bases, with 18 bases spanning the gap. CDR3 size: 17 residues. Here the CDR3 DNA reads TGTGCCAGTAGTAGTGGGGGGGCAAGTTGGGCCTACAATGAGCAGTTCTTC. This sequence encodes CASSSGGASWAYNEQFF.

This clone was counted a single time. The chain carries TRBV5-1 and TRBJ2-3; 8 nucleotides agree with TRBD1. Trimming at V came to 7 bases and at J to 6 bases, leaving 7 bases not matched to a gene. This CDR3 is built from 13 residues. Germline CDR1 SGHRS, CDR2 YFSETQ. CDR3 region: CASASGGRDTQYF. Written as DNA, the CDR3 is TGCGCCAGCGCCTCAGGGGGCAGGGATACGCAGTATTTT.

The rearrangement uses TRBV12-5 and TRBJ1-1; D is possibly TRBD1 (6 bases). The V end was cut by 6 bases, the J end by 1 base, with 18 bases between. Germline V gives CDR1 LGHNT, CDR2 FRNRAP. This CDR3 is 16 amino acids long. The CDR3 nucleotides are TGTGCTAGTGGCACCCTTTTTGGGACAACGAACACTGAAGCTTTCTTT. Amino acid sequence: CASGTLFGTTNTEAFF.

This clone came up once. The chain joins TRBV30 to TRBJ1-6; no definite D call. The germline CDR1 and CDR2 sequences are GTSNPN and SVGIG (reference sequence). V was trimmed by 2 bases and J by 0 bases, leaving 14 bases between them. CDR3 length equals 17 residues. CDR3 region: CAWSSTAASSYNSPLHF. Written as DNA, the CDR3 is TGTGCCTGGAGTTCAACCGCGGCAAGCTCCTATAATTCACCCCTCCACTTT.

The J gene is TRBJ2-3, the V gene TRBV7-2; D possibly corresponds to TRBD2 (7 bases). Per germline, CDR1 SGHTA and CDR2 FQGNSA. Trimming removed 2 bases from V and 0 bases from J, with 18 bases in between. The CDR3 has 18 amino acids. The CDR3 DNA reads TGTGCCAGCAGCTTAATTTCTTTAGGGGGACTAAGCACAGATACGCAGTATTTT. Protein: CASSLISLGGLSTDTQYF.